Sequencing of this T cell receptor beta chain was carried out in a study of blood T cell repertoires in COVID-19. Overall study context: The United States, Italy and Spain were the sources of the acute and convalescent COVID-19 samples.

Germline V gene sequence: CDR1 LNHDA, CDR2 SQIVND (reference sequence). The CDR3 is made up of 14 amino acids. V lost 7 bases and J lost 0, with 10 bases in between. Sequenced by immunoSEQ multiplex PCR; TCRdb stores in-frame clones only, minus some. The repertoire has about 180,000 clones, 75% to 90% of them found once; the top ten carry 6.2%. The source is a man aged 35-49 years who had recovered from COVID-19. The rearrangement links TRBV19 to TRBJ1-3, with D possibly TRBD1 on 5 matching bases. The specimen was PBMCs or T cells enriched from blood (not recorded which). As DNA, the CDR3 is TGTGCCAGTAAATCGGACAACTCTGGAAACACCATATATTTT. This sequence encodes CASKSDNSGNTIYF. Drawing the rest from reference TRBV19 and TRBJ1-3, the complete variable domain is DGGITQSPKYLFRKEGQNVTLSCEQNLNHDAMYWYRQDPGQGLRLIYYSQIVNDFQKGDIAEGYSVSREKKESFPLTVTSAQKNPTAFYLCASKSDNSGNTIYFGEGSWLTVV.